Listed below are T cell receptor beta chains from one sample, sequenced in a study of shared clonotypes between healthy human individuals. Only in-frame clones appear in the TCRdb table, and some are missing; sequencing was by immunoSEQ multiplex PCR. Seen here are around 2,000,000 clones, less than 95% observed once, and the top ten hold 0.95% to 1.5%. Material for sequencing was naive CD8+ T cells sorted from blood. The receptor source for this set is a man between 18 and 29 years old in good health. CDR3s include the opening cysteine and the closing phenylalanine or tryptophan. A D gene is named only where the DNA matches it firmly. For some rows the clone size is stated as once, few or many, or as a class when expanded; others skip it.

V,D,J,size,DNA,CDR3
TRBV11-2,-,TRBJ2-3,-,TGTGCCAGCAGCTTAGAGGCCCGAGGCACAGATACGCAGTATTTT,CASSLEARGTDTQYF
TRBV10-3,-,TRBJ1-1,-,TGTGCCATCAGTGATGGTTCTGAAGCTTTCTTT,CAISDGSEAFF
TRBV4-3,-,TRBJ1-1,-,TGCGCCAGCAGCCAAGATGCAGGGCCTGAAGCTTTCTTT,CASSQDAGPEAFF
TRBV6-6,-,TRBJ2-7,-,TGTGCCAGCAGTTACTCGGAGAGCTCCTACGAGCAGTACTTC,CASSYSESSYEQYF
TRBV4-3,TRBD1,TRBJ2-7,-,TGCGCCAGCAGCCAGGGACAGGGGGCGGATCACGAGCAGTACTTC,CASSQGQGADHEQYF
TRBV5-1,TRBD2,TRBJ2-1,-,TGCGCCAGCAGCTTGGGTGGACTAGCGGGACACAGGTCCTACAATGAGCAGTTCTTC,CASSLGGLAGHRSYNEQFF
TRBV15,TRBD2,TRBJ2-1,-,TGTGCCACCAGCAGAGTTGGGACTAGCGGGGAGGATGAGCAGTTCTTC,CATSRVGTSGEDEQFF
TRBV9,-,TRBJ2-7,-,TGTGCCAGCAGCGTAGGGTACAGTCGGTCCTTCGAGCAGTACTTC,CASSVGYSRSFEQYF
TRBV2,-,TRBJ2-3,-,TGTGCCAGCAGTGCGTGGGGGCCAGGCACAGATACGCAGTATTTT,CASSAWGPGTDTQYF
TRBV10-2,TRBD1,TRBJ2-3,once,TGCGCCAGCAGTGAGCCGCTGCAGGGGGCTATAGATCCAGATACGCAGTATTTT,CASSEPLQGAIDPDTQYF
TRBV10-3,-,TRBJ1-1,-,TGTGCCATCAGTGAGCAGAACACTGAAGCTTTCTTT,CAISEQNTEAFF
TRBV5-1,-,TRBJ2-7,-,TGCGCCAGCAGCTTGGTCGGGTTCTCCTACGAGCAGTACTTC,CASSLVGFSYEQYF
TRBV11-1,TRBD2,TRBJ2-1,-,TGTGCCAGCAGCTTAGGTATAGCGGGGCCCCCGGAGGATGAGCAGTTCTTC,CASSLGIAGPPEDEQFF
TRBV28,TRBD1,TRBJ1-4,-,TGTGCCAGCAGTTTAGAACAGGGGGCCGGGGAAAAACTGTTTTTT,CASSLEQGAGEKLFF
TRBV6-5,-,TRBJ2-7,-,TGTGCCAGCAGCTGGGGGGAGGTTCACTACGAGCAGTACTTC,CASSWGEVHYEQYF
TRBV28,-,TRBJ2-2,-,TGTGCCAGCAGGGGGGCCGGGACTGGGAACACCGGGGAGCTGTTTTTT,CASRGAGTGNTGELFF
TRBV10-3,-,TRBJ2-7,-,TGTGCCGCCTGGGACCCACCGGGCGAGCAGTACTTC,CAAWDPPGEQYF
TRBV6-1,-,TRBJ2-7,-,TGTGCCAGCAGTGAATTGCGGGGGCCCACCCATCTCTACGAGCAGTACTTC,CASSELRGPTHLYEQYF
TRBV25-1,TRBD1,TRBJ1-5,-,TGTGCCAGCAGTGGGACAGGGAATCAGCCCCAGCATTTT,CASSGTGNQPQHF
TRBV6-5,-,TRBJ1-2,-,TGTGCCAGCAGTTACTCGGTAGAGGGAGGGGATGGCTACACCTTC,CASSYSVEGGDGYTF
TRBV29-1,-,TRBJ2-1,-,TGCAGCGTTCCCCTAGGTCGTGAGCAGTTCTTC,CSVPLGREQFF
TRBV27,TRBD1,TRBJ1-1,-,TGTGCCAGCAGTTTATGGCAGGGGGCGCAGACTGAAGCTTTCTTT,CASSLWQGAQTEAFF
TRBV9,-,TRBJ2-3,-,TGTGCCAGCAGCGTAGATCCCCCGCACACAGATACGCAGTATTTT,CASSVDPPHTDTQYF
TRBV6-5,-,TRBJ2-7,once,TGTGCCAGCAGTTATGCCAGGGGGGTAGTGTCCTACGAGCAGTACTTC,CASSYARGVVSYEQYF
TRBV28,-,TRBJ1-5,-,TGTGCCAGCAGGAAAGATGAGGTTGGAGTGATGCCCCAGCATTTT,CASRKDEVGVMPQHF
TRBV5-4,-,TRBJ2-7,-,TGTGCCAGCAGCTCATCACAGGGTACGAAGAGGTGGCAGTACTTC,CASSSSQGTKRWQYF
TRBV7-7,-,TRBJ1-5,-,TGTGCTAGCAGCCGGACAGTAGGTCAGCCCCAGCATTTT,CASSRTVGQPQHF
TRBV4-3,-,TRBJ2-1,-,TGCGCCAGCAGCCAAGGGGGGATCTTAAATGAGCAGTTCTTC,CASSQGGILNEQFF
TRBV15,-,TRBJ2-7,-,TGTGCCACCAGCCCTACCGACGGGGCCGACTCCTACGAGCAGTACTTC,CATSPTDGADSYEQYF
TRBV2,-,TRBJ1-2,once,TGTGCCAGCAGTGAATCTCAGGAAGCCCCGGGACGTGGCTACACCTTC,CASSESQEAPGRGYTF
TRBV18,TRBD2,TRBJ2-3,-,TGTGCCAGCGCATCCGGGACTAGCTCCAGGGTGGGGCCAGATACGCAGTATTTT,CASASGTSSRVGPDTQYF
TRBV27,-,TRBJ2-7,-,TGTGCCAGCAGTCCCGGACGGATGGGCTACGAGCAGTACTTC,CASSPGRMGYEQYF
TRBV9,-,TRBJ1-6,-,TGTGCCAGCAGCGTAGCTACGAGGGAACATTCACCCCTCCACTTT,CASSVATREHSPLHF
TRBV6-5,TRBD2,TRBJ2-3,-,TGTGCCAGCAGTTATCTAGCGGGAAACACAGATACGCAGTATTTT,CASSYLAGNTDTQYF
TRBV4-1,TRBD1,TRBJ2-7,-,TGCGCCAGCAGCCAAGATCGAGGACAGGGGACCTACGAGCAGTACTTC,CASSQDRGQGTYEQYF
TRBV10-3,-,TRBJ2-5,once,TGTGCCATCAGTGAGTCAGTAGTATCCGAGACCCAGTACTTC,CAISESVVSETQYF
TRBV7-6,-,TRBJ2-4,-,TGTGCCAGCAGCCCTACCGCAGCCGACAGTTCAGCCAAAAACATTCAGTACTTC,CASSPTAADSSAKNIQYF
TRBV11-2,-,TRBJ2-7,-,TGTGCCAGCAGCGGACTCGAGGGGCCGGGAGCACACTACGAGCAGTACTTC,CASSGLEGPGAHYEQYF
TRBV10-3,TRBD2,TRBJ2-1,-,TGTGCCATCAGTGAGTCGGGGGGGGAGTCCTACAATGAGCAGTTCTTC,CAISESGGESYNEQFF
TRBV27,TRBD2,TRBJ2-2,-,TGTGCCAGTAATGAAGCAGCGGGAACCGGGGAGCTGTTTTTT,CASNEAAGTGELFF
TRBV13,TRBD2,TRBJ2-7,-,TGTGCCAGCAGCCGAGGGACTAGCGGGAGTTACGAGCAGTACTTC,CASSRGTSGSYEQYF
TRBV9,-,TRBJ2-2,once,TGTGCCAGCAGCGTCGGACACCTAGGAGACACCGGGGAGCTGTTTTTT,CASSVGHLGDTGELFF
TRBV29-1,TRBD2,TRBJ2-7,-,TGCAGCGTTGAAGGACTAGCCGGGTACGAGCAGTACTTC,CSVEGLAGYEQYF
TRBV29-1,TRBD1,TRBJ2-7,-,TGCAGCGTTGCAGGACAGGGGACGGACGAGCAGTACTTC,CSVAGQGTDEQYF
TRBV30,-,TRBJ1-3,-,TGTGCCTGGAGTGTAGACGGCTCTGGAAACACCATATATTTT,CAWSVDGSGNTIYF
TRBV11-2,-,TRBJ2-3,-,TGTGCCAGCATGCCTGGGCGGGATACGCAGTATTTT,CASMPGRDTQYF
TRBV5-6,-,TRBJ1-1,-,TGTGCCAGCAGCTTGGTAGGGGAGGGGGTGAACACTGAAGCTTTCTTT,CASSLVGEGVNTEAFF
TRBV6-5,TRBD1,TRBJ2-1,-,TGTGCCAGCAGTTACAGGGACAGGGTGGGTGAGCAGTTCTTC,CASSYRDRVGEQFF
TRBV11-2,-,TRBJ2-5,-,TGTGCCAGCAGCTTTAGTACAGCCCTGGGGGAGACCCAGTACTTC,CASSFSTALGETQYF
TRBV27,-,TRBJ1-6,-,TGTGCCAGCAGTTTGGGGCCGGGGGACTCCTATAATTCACCCCTCCACTTT,CASSLGPGDSYNSPLHF